This entry describes one TCR beta chain. Its cognate antigen is unknown. This sample is part of a study of CD8 T cells in Susac syndrome. Notes on the study in general: The relatively small number of individuals in the TCR sequencing and HLA analysis was acknowledged by the study.

Reverse transcription of about 0.45 to 1 ug RNA used random hexamers. Amplification of the TCR beta CDR3 was carried out by immunoSEQ multiplex PCR, which spanned a total of 54 Vbeta and 13 Jbeta segments. Via MiXCR, TCRdb re-called the immunoSEQ multiplex PCR reads, giving one row per CDR3 protein. There are about 300,000 distinct CDR3 sequences in the sample; approximately 91% occur only once, and under 0.2% lies in the top ten. Germline CDR1 and CDR2: MGHRA and YSYEKL. V was trimmed by 1 base and J by 1 base, leaving 22 bases between them. This CDR3 has 19 residues. In blood CD8+ and CD4+ T cells, TCR beta underwent sequencing. The CD8+ and CD4+ T cells were negatively isolated, with the TEMRA cells enriched by FACS.

The specimen sequenced was CD8+ T cells from PBMCs. The receptor comes from a human donor with multiple sclerosis. This sequence joins TRBV4-1 and TRBJ2-5, with D perhaps TRBD1 (5 bases). The CDR3 sequence: CASSQGTQGEVFGQETQYF. CDR3 in DNA: TGCGCCAGCAGCCAAGGGACCCAGGGTGAAGTGTTCGGCCAAGAGACCCAGTACTTC.